This TCR beta chain is drawn from a study of beta chain features in type 1 diabetes (dated by TCRdb to the late 2010s). Background on the whole study: Mean age, gender distribution, total cell number and subset yield did not differ between patients and healthy donors. Across all samples, some 99 million sorted cells were examined, and cell number per subset correlated strongly with RNA yield. Regulatory and stem cell-like memory subsets were obtained from only 8 patients and about eight healthy donors, while naive and central memory subsets were obtained from all 30 or so donors. In the study, recently diagnosed type 1 diabetes patients and matched healthy donors were compared on the TCRB repertoires of their sorted circulating CD4+ T cell subsets. General findings and caveats noted by the study authors: Naive, central memory and regulatory TCRB repertoires appeared to be more alike among patients than among healthy donors. Type 1 diabetes patients showed a moderate but significant shortening of TCRB CDR3 length in all four CD4+ subsets. Because small numbers of individuals were included in the HLA sub-analyses, any influence of HLA type on TCRB rearrangement was left unresolved. Because cDNA was sequenced instead of genomic DNA, highly expressing activated cells could be over-represented, though the groups showed no difference in activation or CD3 levels. At VDJ recombination sites, type 1 diabetes patients had fewer insertions and more deleted nucleotides, which implies abnormalities in thymic rearrangement. PCR may preferentially amplify shorter templates, but because patient and control samples were amplified and corrected together, any resulting skew would affect both groups equally.

From each donor, a single peripheral blood sample of 95 to 150 mL on average was drawn into heparinised tubes. A BD FACSAria II and a panel including CD45RO, CCR7, CD25, CD127, CD95 and CD27 were used to sort naive, central memory, regulatory and stem cell-like memory CD4+ T cells. Purity was above 95% for every sorted population. Right away, PBMCs were isolated by Lymphoprep density gradient centrifugation and were stained directly, with no culture step. So that batch effects would be minimized, each experiment stained and sorted samples in pairs, pairing one healthy donor with one patient. From its cysteine to its phenylalanine, the CDR3 spans 14 amino acids. The read is trimmed to its CDR3 DNA, 42 bases read in frame from base 1. V is cut by 1 base and J by 1 base, and the space between the germline ends is 8 bases. In the germline V gene, CDR1 corresponds to SGHVS and CDR2 to FQNEAQ. The table lists this clone with a few counts. No cognate antigen has been identified for it. Per-nucleotide qualities are absent, and no much larger clonotype sits a single base away.

The entire amount of isolated RNA was reverse transcribed using the High Capacity cDNA Reverse Transcription Kit, so the sequenced TCRB transcripts were expressed ones. Deep immunoSEQ sequencing was applied to naive, central memory and regulatory T cell samples, giving an average of about 3.7 million total reads per sample. After sorted cells were lysed in RLT buffer, RNA was extracted with DNase-treated RNeasy Micro or Mini kits, with the choice depending on cell number. Each cell subset was processed on its own to prevent cross-contamination, while patient and healthy donor samples were processed together. Using the immunoSEQ multiplex PCR, TCRB sequences were amplified from cDNA into 87-bp fragments spanning the CDR3 region. The amplicons were sequenced using the Illumina HiSeq platform. The study's own analysis went as follows. PCR bias was computationally corrected using synthetic template baselines, reads within Hamming distance 2 were collapsed, and singletons that could not be merged were discarded. By aligning reads against IMGT, V, D and J genes, CDR3 length, and insertions or deletions at six rearrangement sites were assigned. Within each subset, clonotype counts were normalized to sorted cell number, and only after that were true diversity and Gini coefficients computed with the tcR R package. The overlap coefficient, calculated on TCRB nucleotide sequences, was used to quantify repertoire sharing. As a proxy for the pre-selection repertoire, out-of-frame TCRB sequences from naive cells were analyzed. Not all clones reach the TCRdb copy of this immuneACCESS table, which keeps in-frame sequences only. Checked studies attribute under half of the gap to unresolved V genes and leave the rest unexplained. V and J calls and clone size follow that table, whereas D and trimming were derived from the DNA. In all, the sample holds about 700,000 clones, and around an eighth of those were seen once. 0.022% of the sample belongs to the ten largest clones.

The sequencing sample was made of naive CD4+ T cells from blood. What the cell subset or site label conveys for this sample: true naive CD4+ T cells. The receptor was derived from a man between 18 and 29 years old with type 1 diabetes. This chain is built from TRBV7-8 and TRBJ2-7; TRBD1 could be the D gene, as 5 bases match. CDR3 region: CASSLEQESYEQYF. At the DNA level, the sequence is TGTGCCAGCAGCTTAGAACAGGAGTCCTACGAGCAGTACTTC.